This is a list of T cell receptor beta chains from one sample in a study of regulatory T cells in long-lasting Graves disease. TCRdb passed the multiplex PCR reads through MiXCR, listing each CDR3 protein once. There are about 420,000 distinct CDR3 sequences in the sample; around 15% occur only once, and around a quarter lies in the top ten. These data were also filed under a second study, of T cells in Graves' hyperthyroidism and ophthalmopathy.

Sample: peripheral blood mononuclear cells (PBMCs), taken at new diagnosis, from a patient treated with antithyroid drugs. The receptors shown here come from a woman between 18 and 30 years old with Graves disease. CDR3s leave out the opening cysteine and the closing phenylalanine or tryptophan. A clone size is listed for some rows: how often the clone was seen (once, few, many), or a class if it is expanded.

J gene: TRBJ2-7; V gene: TRBV30; clone size: few; CDR3 protein: AWTPGQSSYEQY
J gene: TRBJ1-2; V gene: TRBV29-1; clone size: NA; CDR3 protein: SVEERQMGSGYT
J gene: TRBJ2-5; V gene: TRBV2; clone size: many; CDR3 protein: ASSAVTKETQY
J gene: TRBJ2-7; V gene: TRBV28; clone size: few; CDR3 protein: ATISGVTYEQY
J gene: TRBJ2-4; V gene: TRBV28; clone size: few; CDR3 protein: ASQKKNIQY
J gene: TRBJ2-1; V gene: TRBV13; clone size: NA; CDR3 protein: ASSSSSSVEQF
J gene: TRBJ2-3; V gene: TRBV20-1; clone size: many; CDR3 protein: SASEWTSGTDTQY
J gene: TRBJ2-5; V gene: TRBV2; clone size: NA; CDR3 protein: ASSEAKDYQETQY
J gene: TRBJ1-2; V gene: TRBV4-1; clone size: NA; CDR3 protein: ASSQTGGRGYGYT
J gene: TRBJ1-2; V gene: TRBV3-1; clone size: many; CDR3 protein: ASSHRGRDYGYT
J gene: TRBJ2-1; V gene: TRBV5-8; clone size: few; CDR3 protein: ASSKGTSGFNEQF
J gene: TRBJ2-5; V gene: TRBV7-6; clone size: NA; CDR3 protein: ASSFGRVGAQETQY
J gene: TRBJ2-1; V gene: TRBV12-3/TRBV12-4; clone size: NA; CDR3 protein: ASSLGGLTGAGNEQF
J gene: TRBJ2-1; V gene: TRBV27; clone size: NA; CDR3 protein: ASTNGGRAGDEQF
J gene: TRBJ2-1; V gene: TRBV28; clone size: many; CDR3 protein: ASSPKLQRNEQF
J gene: TRBJ1-1; V gene: TRBV18; clone size: NA; CDR3 protein: ASSPRDFLNTEAF
J gene: TRBJ2-3; V gene: TRBV2; clone size: NA; CDR3 protein: ASSEWYRGTLRTDTQY
J gene: TRBJ1-2; V gene: TRBV30; clone size: few; CDR3 protein: AWSATPTGSDYGYT
J gene: TRBJ2-1; V gene: TRBV28; clone size: many; CDR3 protein: ASSRLAGTNEQF
J gene: TRBJ1-2; V gene: TRBV24-1; clone size: few; CDR3 protein: ATSDSGPMIDGYT
J gene: TRBJ2-3; V gene: TRBV27; clone size: many; CDR3 protein: ASSPIWGPNTDTQY
J gene: TRBJ1-6; V gene: TRBV13; clone size: many; CDR3 protein: ASSPGTRTFSPLH
J gene: TRBJ2-2; V gene: TRBV28; clone size: many; CDR3 protein: ASSLGTLRGTGELF
J gene: TRBJ1-1; V gene: TRBV7-6; clone size: many; CDR3 protein: ASSLEHGNTEAF
J gene: TRBJ2-5; V gene: TRBV20-1; clone size: NA; CDR3 protein: SARDPSTSRRETQY
J gene: TRBJ2-2; V gene: TRBV9; clone size: few; CDR3 protein: ASSVWDSRLRGYTGELF
J gene: TRBJ2-7; V gene: TRBV19; clone size: few; CDR3 protein: ASSIVTIHDLLKYPYEQY
J gene: TRBJ2-3; V gene: TRBV28; clone size: few; CDR3 protein: ASSPAGSTDTQY
J gene: TRBJ1-4; V gene: TRBV11-2; clone size: few; CDR3 protein: ASSLTEKLF
J gene: TRBJ2-1; V gene: TRBV5-1; clone size: few; CDR3 protein: VSSLVPGTIYNEQF
J gene: TRBJ1-4; V gene: TRBV28; clone size: many; CDR3 protein: ASSSHTGWEKLF
J gene: TRBJ2-3; V gene: TRBV20-1; clone size: many; CDR3 protein: SAATSGHKSTDTQY
J gene: TRBJ1-2; V gene: TRBV5-6; clone size: many; CDR3 protein: ASSSGVENYGYT
J gene: TRBJ2-3; V gene: TRBV20-1; clone size: many; CDR3 protein: SAPDRGRTADTQY
J gene: TRBJ2-5; V gene: TRBV2; clone size: many; CDR3 protein: ASSDGGQETQY
J gene: TRBJ2-1; V gene: TRBV24-1; clone size: few; CDR3 protein: ATSGVSGRSHNEQF
J gene: TRBJ1-1; V gene: TRBV7-2; clone size: many; CDR3 protein: ASSSLDAATPPGAF
J gene: TRBJ2-1; V gene: TRBV2; clone size: many; CDR3 protein: ASSPAIEQF
J gene: TRBJ2-3; V gene: TRBV27; clone size: many; CDR3 protein: ASSLGQGLSTDTQY
J gene: TRBJ2-7; V gene: TRBV20-1; clone size: many; CDR3 protein: SGRGGVIVEQY
J gene: TRBJ2-1; V gene: TRBV7-2; clone size: many; CDR3 protein: ASSIGLGTEQF
J gene: TRBJ2-2; V gene: TRBV5-4; clone size: few; CDR3 protein: ASSHLARKNTGELF
J gene: TRBJ2-7; V gene: TRBV30; clone size: many; CDR3 protein: ALTSGAYEQY
J gene: TRBJ1-2; V gene: TRBV4-3; clone size: many; CDR3 protein: ASSQKTDYGYT
J gene: TRBJ2-2; V gene: TRBV13; clone size: NA; CDR3 protein: ASSLRAGFNTGELF
J gene: TRBJ1-2; V gene: TRBV29-1; clone size: many; CDR3 protein: SVDVAGANYGYT
J gene: TRBJ2-2; V gene: TRBV7-7; clone size: few; CDR3 protein: ASSPGQGAAGELF
J gene: TRBJ2-2; V gene: TRBV5-6; clone size: NA; CDR3 protein: ASSPPDRRNTGELF
J gene: TRBJ1-2; V gene: TRBV5-1; clone size: few; CDR3 protein: ASSLVPLTLSGYT
J gene: TRBJ2-1; V gene: TRBV19; clone size: few; CDR3 protein: ASSIGGLYNEQF
J gene: TRBJ1-3; V gene: TRBV20-1; clone size: NA; CDR3 protein: SARDHRVEDTIY
J gene: TRBJ1-2; V gene: TRBV30; clone size: many; CDR3 protein: AWKGSGDGYT
J gene: TRBJ2-2; V gene: TRBV14; clone size: few; CDR3 protein: ASSQAGANTGELF